Listed below are T cell receptor beta chains from one sample, sequenced in a study of blood T cell repertoires in COVID-19. The data were produced by immunoSEQ multiplex PCR, yet TCRdb's version contains in-frame clones alone and is incomplete. The data contain around 72,000 clones, 87% of them singletons. What was sequenced was peripheral blood. The receptors were gathered from a woman in her forties or fifties with acute or convalescent COVID-19. CDR3s include the opening cysteine and the closing phenylalanine or tryptophan. A D gene is named only where the DNA matches it firmly. Expanded clones are given a class, and other clones once, few, many or no size at all.

cdr3_aa | cdr3_nt | j_call | v_call | d_call | clone_size
CASSTLLDGVTDTQYF | TGTGCCAGCAGCACTCTACTAGACGGGGTTACAGATACGCAGTATTTT | TRBJ2-3 | TRBV5-4 | NA | NA
CASSAQGAKGNSPLHF | TGCGCCAGCAGCGCACAGGGGGCGAAGGGAAATTCACCCCTCCACTTT | TRBJ1-6 | TRBV5-1 | TRBD1 | NA
CAWSSGVGEKLFF | TGTGCCTGGAGTAGCGGGGTCGGGGAAAAACTGTTTTTT | TRBJ1-4 | TRBV30 | NA | NA
CASSARQGADYGYTF | TGTGCCAGCAGCGCGAGACAGGGGGCGGACTATGGCTACACCTTC | TRBJ1-2 | TRBV9 | TRBD1 | NA
CASSHRTGRDNTDTQYF | TGTGCCAGCAGCCACCGGACAGGCCGTGACAACACAGATACGCAGTATTTT | TRBJ2-3 | TRBV7-9 | TRBD1 | NA
CATSDRTGGTEAFF | TGTGCCACCAGTGATAGGACAGGGGGGACTGAAGCTTTCTTT | TRBJ1-1 | TRBV24-1 | TRBD1 | NA
CASSTSGTGYEAFF | TGTGCCAGCTCTACATCCGGGACAGGCTACGAAGCTTTCTTT | TRBJ1-1 | TRBV18 | TRBD1 | NA
CASSPTGSWEDNEQFF | TGTGCCAGCAGCCCTACGGGGTCTTGGGAGGACAATGAGCAGTTCTTC | TRBJ2-1 | TRBV9 | NA | NA
CASSLRGDRPYGYTF | TGTGCCAGCAGCTTAAGGGGCGACAGACCCTATGGCTACACCTTC | TRBJ1-2 | TRBV7-9 | NA | NA
CASTNRDSFNEKLFF | TGTGCCAGTACCAACCGGGACAGCTTTAATGAAAAACTGTTTTTT | TRBJ1-4 | TRBV19 | TRBD1 | NA
CSAGRDTEAFF | TGCAGTGCGGGCAGGGACACTGAAGCTTTCTTT | TRBJ1-1 | TRBV20-1 | NA | once
CASSLAGGKNTEAFF | TGTGCCAGCAGCTTGGCAGGGGGCAAGAACACTGAAGCTTTCTTT | TRBJ1-1 | TRBV5-5 | TRBD1 | NA
CASSLREGRFSTDTQYF | TGTGCCAGCAGCTTGCGGGAGGGGCGATTCAGCACAGATACGCAGTATTTT | TRBJ2-3 | TRBV5-5 | TRBD2 | NA
CASSRRQGDSNQPQHF | TGTGCCAGCAGCCGCAGACAGGGAGATAGCAATCAGCCCCAGCATTTT | TRBJ1-5 | TRBV2 | TRBD1 | NA
CASSTPRGNDNQPQHF | TGTGCCAGCAGTACCCCACGGGGGAATGACAATCAGCCCCAGCATTTT | TRBJ1-5 | TRBV6-2/TRBV6-3 | NA | NA
CAWSKQENTEAFF | TGTGCCTGGAGTAAACAGGAGAACACTGAAGCTTTCTTT | TRBJ1-1 | TRBV30 | NA | NA
CASSPPSRDGEQYF | TGTGCCAGCTCACCGCCTTCGCGGGATGGCGAGCAGTACTTC | TRBJ2-7 | TRBV18 | NA | NA
CASSFQGNSPLHF | TGTGCCAGCAGTTTCCAGGGAAATTCACCCCTCCACTTT | TRBJ1-6 | TRBV12-3/TRBV12-4 | NA | NA